The rows below give T cell receptor beta chains drawn from one sample of a study of T cells after yellow fever vaccination. TCRdb re-analysed the 5' RACE reads in MiXCR, keeping a single row per CDR3 protein. The sample yields 620,000 or so distinct CDR3 sequences, approximately 13% seen once. Here the sequenced sample was PBMCs, taken on the day of the yellow fever booster vaccination. Receptors were obtained from a young man who received the YFV17D yellow fever vaccine. Both conserved end residues are part of each CDR3. D genes are given only for firm matches. Clone size is given for some rows only: seen once, a few or many times, or a class if the clone is expanded.

size	D	J	V	CDR3	DNA
NA	TRBD1	TRBJ1-2	TRBV6-1	CASRHGTGAGYGYTF	TGTGCCAGCAGGCACGGGACAGGGGCTGGCTATGGCTACACCTTC
few	TRBD1	TRBJ2-7	TRBV20-1	CSAPDPGGYEQYF	TGCAGTGCCCCAGACCCAGGGGGTTACGAGCAGTACTTC
NA	TRBD2	TRBJ2-3	TRBV4-3	CASSQAAAGVETDTQYF	TGCGCCAGCAGCCAAGCGGCAGCGGGAGTAGAGACAGATACGCAGTATTTT
few	NA	TRBJ2-4	TRBV7-8	CASSRRGGRQNIQYF	TGTGCCAGCAGCCGCAGGGGTGGGAGGCAAAACATTCAGTACTTC
NA	NA	TRBJ2-1	TRBV6-1	CASTLLSSYNEQFF	TGTGCCAGTACCCTCCTTAGCAGCTACAATGAGCAGTTCTTC
NA	NA	TRBJ2-1	TRBV9	CASSESPYNEQFF	TGTGCCAGCAGCGAATCCCCGTACAATGAGCAGTTCTTC
once	NA	TRBJ2-1	TRBV29-1	CSVSGNEQFF	TGCAGCGTTTCGGGAAATGAGCAGTTCTTC
NA	NA	TRBJ1-6	TRBV5-1	CASTPDGAYSPLHF	TGCGCCTCTACGCCAGATGGGGCTTATTCACCCCTCCACTTT
few	TRBD1	TRBJ1-2	TRBV10-3	CAISELRGLHTF	TGTGCCATCAGTGAATTAAGGGGGCTACATACCTTC
few	TRBD2	TRBJ2-7	TRBV10-3	CAISDVGGVVYEQYF	TGTGCCATCAGTGACGTGGGAGGGGTTGTCTACGAGCAGTACTTC
NA	NA	TRBJ1-1	TRBV11-2	CASSLGGVLDTEAFF	TGTGCCAGCAGCTTAGGGGGGGTCTTGGACACTGAAGCTTTCTTT
few	NA	TRBJ1-2	TRBV19	CASSFGRINYGYTF	TGTGCCAGTAGTTTCGGACGGATTAACTATGGCTACACCTTC
few	NA	TRBJ2-2	TRBV7-8	CASSLAVGGNTGELFF	TGTGCCAGCAGCTTAGCGGTCGGGGGGAACACCGGGGAGCTGTTTTTT
NA	NA	TRBJ2-1	TRBV5-6	CASRLGNEQFF	TGTGCCAGCAGACTTGGGAATGAGCAGTTCTTC
NA	NA	TRBJ2-7	TRBV12-3/TRBV12-4	CASSLGQGIGSYEQYF	TGTGCCAGCAGTTTAGGGCAGGGTATAGGGTCCTACGAGCAGTACTTC
NA	NA	TRBJ1-1	TRBV5-4	CASSTYVGADTEAFF	TGTGCCAGCAGCACGTACGTGGGCGCGGACACTGAAGCTTTCTTT
NA	TRBD1	TRBJ2-3	TRBV28	CASTLGQGVTDTQYF	TGTGCCAGCACCCTAGGACAGGGGGTCACAGATACGCAGTATTTT
NA	NA	TRBJ1-2	TRBV5-4	CASSRSVEERSYGYTF	TGTGCCAGCAGCCGGTCAGTAGAGGAGAGAAGCTATGGCTACACCTTC
few	NA	TRBJ2-7	TRBV6-5	CASSSPGVYEQYF	TGTGCCAGCAGTTCCCCGGGGGTCTACGAGCAGTACTTC
few	NA	TRBJ1-5	TRBV7-2	CASSPRGAQPQHF	TGTGCCAGCAGCCCCCGTGGGGCTCAGCCCCAGCATTTT
many	NA	TRBJ2-7	TRBV12-3/TRBV12-4	CASSWGSSYEQYF	TGTGCCAGCAGTTGGGGGAGCTCCTACGAGCAGTACTTC
NA	NA	TRBJ2-7	TRBV6-6	CASSLRLEDEQYF	TGTGCCAGCAGCCTCAGACTTGAGGACGAGCAGTACTTC
few	NA	TRBJ2-3	TRBV5-1	CASSPPLSSPTQYF	TGCGCCAGCAGCCCTCCCCTCTCGTCTCCGACGCAGTATTTT
few	NA	TRBJ2-1	TRBV5-1	CASSWTFSSSYNEQFF	TGCGCCAGCAGCTGGACCTTTTCCAGCTCCTACAATGAGCAGTTCTTC
NA	NA	TRBJ1-5	TRBV12-3/TRBV12-4	CASSRGGTQHF	TGTGCCAGCAGCCGGGGCGGTACCCAGCATTTT
few	NA	TRBJ2-2	TRBV29-1	CSVVSPGEGTGELFF	TGCAGCGTTGTGTCCCCAGGAGAGGGGACCGGGGAGCTGTTTTTT
many	TRBD2	TRBJ2-1	TRBV12-3/TRBV12-4	CASRPGLAAVNSYNEQFF	TGTGCCAGCAGACCGGGACTAGCGGCAGTTAACTCCTACAATGAGCAGTTCTTC
NA	NA	TRBJ1-5	TRBV15	CATSSYTQPQHF	TGTGCCACCAGCTCCTACACTCAGCCCCAGCATTTT
NA	NA	TRBJ1-2	TRBV29-1	CSGSGGNYGYTF	TGCAGCGGGTCGGGGGGAAACTATGGCTACACCTTC
NA	NA	TRBJ2-5	TRBV20-1	CLWGQTQYF	TGCTTGTGGGGCCAGACTCAGTACTTC
NA	NA	TRBJ2-3	TRBV30	CAHRRAGSYTQYF	TGTGCCCATAGGCGGGCCGGGAGTTATACGCAGTATTTT
few	TRBD2	TRBJ2-5	TRBV5-1	CASSFSTSGRGETQYF	TGCGCCAGCAGCTTTTCGACTAGCGGGAGGGGGGAGACCCAGTACTTC
NA	NA	TRBJ1-4	TRBV9	CASSSGLEGLATNEKLFF	TGTGCCAGCAGCAGTGGATTGGAGGGTCTAGCAACTAATGAAAAACTGTTTTTT
many	NA	TRBJ2-3	TRBV27	CASSFYGGSTDTQYF	TGTGCCAGCAGTTTTTATGGCGGGAGCACAGATACGCAGTATTTT
NA	TRBD1	TRBJ2-7	TRBV29-1	CSAEPPGQVSSYEQYF	TGCAGCGCCGAGCCCCCGGGACAGGTCAGTTCCTACGAGCAGTACTTC
many	NA	TRBJ2-2	TRBV12-3/TRBV12-4	CASNIAGITGELFF	TGTGCCAGCAACATAGCCGGTATCACCGGGGAGCTGTTTTTT
few	TRBD1	TRBJ2-7	TRBV12-3/TRBV12-4	CASRSYDRGSEEQYF	TGTGCCAGCAGATCTTACGACAGGGGTTCGGAAGAGCAGTACTTC
NA	NA	TRBJ2-1	TRBV21-1	CASSTPPDKYNEQFF	TGTGCCAGCAGCACCCCCCCGGACAAATATAATGAGCAGTTCTTC
NA	NA	TRBJ2-3	TRBV20-1	CSAAWGSDTQYF	TGCAGTGCTGCCTGGGGGTCAGATACGCAGTATTTT
few	NA	TRBJ1-6	TRBV11-2	CASSLEGGVSSRGGSPLHF	TGTGCCAGCAGCTTAGAGGGGGGCGTTAGCTCCCGAGGCGGTTCACCCCTCCACTTT
NA	TRBD1	TRBJ2-1	TRBV6-1	CASSLPRTGGYDEQFF	TGTGCCAGCAGCCTCCCGAGGACAGGGGGATACGATGAGCAGTTCTTC
few	NA	TRBJ2-1	TRBV12-3/TRBV12-4	CASSPGESSYNEQFF	TGTGCCAGCAGCCCGGGCGAGAGCTCCTACAATGAGCAGTTCTTC
few	NA	TRBJ1-5	TRBV6-1	CASRARALQPQHF	TGTGCCAGCAGAGCTAGGGCTCTTCAGCCCCAGCATTTT
NA	NA	TRBJ2-5	TRBV4-3	CASSPGRDPFQETQYF	TGCGCCAGCAGCCCCGGTCGTGACCCTTTCCAAGAGACCCAGTACTTC
few	TRBD1	TRBJ1-1	TRBV7-2	CASTRGQGLNTEAFF	TGTGCCAGCACCAGAGGACAGGGACTGAACACTGAAGCTTTCTTT
many	TRBD2	TRBJ2-7	TRBV7-2	CASSFGTSGTYEQYF	TGTGCCAGCAGCTTCGGGACTAGCGGGACGTACGAGCAGTACTTC
few	NA	TRBJ2-5	TRBV20-1	CSARLGGRETQYF	TGCAGTGCTAGGCTTGGGGGTCGAGAGACCCAGTACTTC
NA	NA	TRBJ2-3	TRBV6-5	CASSYLGGTPDTQYF	TGTGCCAGCAGTTACCTGGGCGGGACTCCAGATACGCAGTATTTT
few	NA	TRBJ1-5	TRBV18	CASSPGLDQPQHF	TGTGCCAGCTCTCCCGGGTTGGATCAGCCCCAGCATTTT
few	NA	TRBJ1-5	TRBV23-1	CASSQSSRRAYSNQPQHF	TGCGCCAGCAGTCAATCTTCCCGCAGGGCCTATAGCAATCAGCCCCAGCATTTT
many	NA	TRBJ1-5	TRBV19	CASRQRGAGNQPQHF	TGTGCCTCCCGACAGAGGGGCGCTGGCAATCAGCCCCAGCATTTT
NA	NA	TRBJ2-7	TRBV20-1	CSARAGEVESYEQYF	TGCAGTGCTAGAGCGGGGGAGGTAGAGTCCTACGAGCAGTACTTC
NA	TRBD1	TRBJ1-5	TRBV7-2	CASSLTVGQGGVQSAQHF	TGTGCCAGCAGCTTAACGGTAGGACAGGGAGGAGTACAATCGGCCCAGCATTTT
NA	TRBD2	TRBJ2-3	TRBV11-3	CASSRTSGTTDTQYF	TGTGCCAGCAGCCGGACTAGCGGGACCACAGATACGCAGTATTTT
NA	NA	TRBJ2-2	TRBV20-1	CSAPDGNTGELFF	TGCAGTGCGCCGGACGGGAACACCGGGGAGCTGTTTTTT
NA	NA	TRBJ2-7	TRBV19	CASSMGENYEQYF	TGTGCCAGTAGTATGGGGGAAAACTACGAGCAGTACTTC
NA	NA	TRBJ2-1	TRBV19	CASSTSTAYNEQFF	TGTGCCAGTAGTACCTCGACGGCCTACAATGAGCAGTTCTTC
few	NA	TRBJ2-1	TRBV23-1	CASSRLASGEQFF	TGCGCCAGCAGTCGCCTAGCATCAGGGGAGCAGTTCTTC
NA	NA	TRBJ1-2	TRBV20-1	CSLGGRANYGYTF	TGCAGCCTGGGGGGCAGAGCTAACTATGGCTACACCTTC
NA	TRBD1	TRBJ1-1	TRBV20-1	CSARDPGAGGGNTEAFF	TGCAGTGCTAGAGATCCGGGTGCAGGGGGTGGGAACACTGAAGCTTTCTTT